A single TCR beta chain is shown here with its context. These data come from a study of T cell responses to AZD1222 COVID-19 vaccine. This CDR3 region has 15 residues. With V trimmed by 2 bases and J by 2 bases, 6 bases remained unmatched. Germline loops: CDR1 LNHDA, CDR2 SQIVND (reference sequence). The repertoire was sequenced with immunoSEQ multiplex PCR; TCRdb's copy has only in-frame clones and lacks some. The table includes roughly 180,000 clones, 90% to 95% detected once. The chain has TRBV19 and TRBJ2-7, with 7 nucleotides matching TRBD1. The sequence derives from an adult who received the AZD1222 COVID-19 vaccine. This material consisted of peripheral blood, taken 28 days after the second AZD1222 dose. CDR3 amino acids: CASSIMGQPAYEQYF. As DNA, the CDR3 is TGTGCCAGTAGTATAATGGGACAGCCGGCCTACGAGCAGTACTTC. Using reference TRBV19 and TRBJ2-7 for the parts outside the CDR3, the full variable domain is DGGITQSPKYLFRKEGQNVTLSCEQNLNHDAMYWYRQDPGQGLRLIYYSQIVNDFQKGDIAEGYSVSREKKESFPLTVTSAQKNPTAFYLCASSIMGQPAYEQYFGPGTRLTVT.